This T cell receptor (beta chain) comes out of a study of blood T cell repertoires in COVID-19. The assay was immunoSEQ multiplex PCR, and TCRdb's table has in-frame clones only and misses some. Among about 170,000 clones, about 87% were seen once, and the ten largest hold roughly 3.9%. With 4 bases removed from V and 0 bases from J, the gap between germline ends came to 18 bases. Germline values: CDR1 LNHDA, CDR2 SQIVND (reference sequence). The CDR3 has 17 amino acids. Source material: peripheral blood. This TCR was sampled from a man younger than 35 with active or convalescent COVID-19. The V call is TRBV19, the J call TRBJ1-1, with D perhaps matching TRBD1 (6 bases). The CDR3 here is CASSRAGEVRMNTEAFF. For the CDR3, the DNA is TGTGCCAGTAGTAGGGCAGGGGAAGTAAGGATGAACACTGAAGCTTTCTTT.